This T cell receptor beta chain was recovered during a study of Ad26.COV2.S vaccination and SARS-CoV-2 variants. Study as a whole: Each vaccinee took Ad26.COV2.S intramuscularly, once or twice 56 days apart.

Data came from immunoSEQ multiplex PCR; TCRdb stores just in-frame clones and leaves some out. The sample records 350,000 to 550,000 clones, 89% being singletons. For this clone: Its antigen is still unknown.

General study findings and limits: Compared with placebo recipients, vaccine recipients had higher spike-specific TCR breadth.

Documented treatment: 15 to 20 received Ad26.COV2.S at low or high dose, single or two shots; roughly five received placebo; per-sample allocation not given. Samples came from day 63 after the first vaccine or placebo injection. This TCR derives from a person aged 18-60 years who received the Ad26.COV2.S COVID-19 vaccine or a placebo. This specimen consisted of peripheral blood, obtained in a trial of Ad26.COV2.S vaccine versus placebo.

CDR3 residues: CASSWDRDGFNEQFF. CDR3 sequence (DNA): TGCGCCAGCAGCTGGGACAGGGACGGTTTCAATGAGCAGTTCTTC. The rearrangement links TRBV5-1 to TRBJ2-1; TRBD1 matches 9 bases. The length of the CDR3 is 15 residues. With V trimmed by 3 bases and J by 6 bases, 7 bases remained unmatched. Germline V gene sequence: CDR1 SGHRS, CDR2 YFSETQ.